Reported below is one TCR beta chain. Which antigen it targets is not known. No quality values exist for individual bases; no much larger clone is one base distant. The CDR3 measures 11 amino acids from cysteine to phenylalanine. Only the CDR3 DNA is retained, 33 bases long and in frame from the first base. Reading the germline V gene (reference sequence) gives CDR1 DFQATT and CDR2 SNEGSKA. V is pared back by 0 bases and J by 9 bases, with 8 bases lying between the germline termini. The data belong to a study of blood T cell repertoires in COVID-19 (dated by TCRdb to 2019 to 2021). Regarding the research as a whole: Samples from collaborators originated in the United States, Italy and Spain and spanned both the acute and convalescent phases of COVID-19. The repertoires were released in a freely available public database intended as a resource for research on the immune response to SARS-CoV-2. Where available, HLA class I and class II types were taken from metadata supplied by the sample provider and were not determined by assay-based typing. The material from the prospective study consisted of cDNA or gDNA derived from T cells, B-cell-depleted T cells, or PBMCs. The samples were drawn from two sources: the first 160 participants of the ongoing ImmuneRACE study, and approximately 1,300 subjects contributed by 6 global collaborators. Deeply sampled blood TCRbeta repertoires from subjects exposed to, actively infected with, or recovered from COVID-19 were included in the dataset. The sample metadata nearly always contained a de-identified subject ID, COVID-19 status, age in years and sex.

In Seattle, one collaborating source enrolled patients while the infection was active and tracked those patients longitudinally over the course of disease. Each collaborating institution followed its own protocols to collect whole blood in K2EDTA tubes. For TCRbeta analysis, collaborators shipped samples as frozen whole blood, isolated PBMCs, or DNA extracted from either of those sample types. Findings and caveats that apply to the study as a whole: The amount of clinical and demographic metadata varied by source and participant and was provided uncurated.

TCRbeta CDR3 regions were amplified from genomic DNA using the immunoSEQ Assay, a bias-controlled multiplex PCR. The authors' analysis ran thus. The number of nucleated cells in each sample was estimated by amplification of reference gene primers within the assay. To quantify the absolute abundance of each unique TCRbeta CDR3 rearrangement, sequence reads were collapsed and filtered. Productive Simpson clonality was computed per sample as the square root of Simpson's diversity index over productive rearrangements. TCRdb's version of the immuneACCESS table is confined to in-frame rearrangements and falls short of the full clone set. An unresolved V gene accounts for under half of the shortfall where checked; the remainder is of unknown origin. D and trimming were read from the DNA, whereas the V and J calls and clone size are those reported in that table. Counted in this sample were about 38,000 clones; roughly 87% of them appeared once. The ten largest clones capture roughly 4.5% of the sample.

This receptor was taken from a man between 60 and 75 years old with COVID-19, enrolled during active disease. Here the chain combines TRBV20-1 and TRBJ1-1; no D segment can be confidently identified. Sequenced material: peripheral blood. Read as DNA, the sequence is TGCAGTGCTAGAGATGCCCTACAAGCTTTCTTT. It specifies CSARDALQAFF.